One sample yielded the 11 T cell receptor beta chains listed below, sequenced in a study of blood T cells in healthy people across ages. A second PCR of roughly 7 to 11 cycles used a sample-barcoded 5' primer and a J-beta primer mix. Via MiXCR, TCRdb re-called the 5' RACE reads, giving one row per CDR3 protein. This sample has about 600,000 distinct CDR3 sequences, with under 55% found just once. Sequencing input: blood. These receptors came from a man older than 75 in good health.

The V gene is TRBV4-3, the J gene TRBJ2-5; TRBD2 matches at 13 bases. V trimming: 4 bases; J trimming: 7 bases; junction bases outside the gene matches: 6. Germline CDR1 is LGHNA and CDR2 is YSLEER. The CDR3 consists of 15 residues. This chain's CDR3 is CASSRGTSGIGTQYF. Written as DNA, the CDR3 is TGCGCCAGCAGCCGGGGGACTAGCGGGATCGGGACCCAGTACTTC.

The chain employs TRBV5-1 and TRBJ2-6; no clear D gene. Trimming removed 0 bases from V and 0 bases from J, with 10 bases in between. The CDR3 covers 17 residues. In germline, CDR1 is SGHRS, CDR2 YFSETQ. CDR3 residues: CASSLATTNSGANVLTF. CDR3 bases: TGCGCCAGCAGCTTGGCAACCACCAACTCTGGGGCCAACGTCCTGACTTTC. Full variable domain (rest looked up from reference TRBV5-1 and TRBJ2-6): KAGVTQTPRYLIKTRGQQVTLSCSPISGHRSVSWYQQTPGQGLQFLFEYFSETQRNKGNFPGRFSGRQFSNSRSEMNVSTLELGDSALYLCASSLATTNSGANVLTFGAGSRLTVL.

This clonotype came up many times. This chain joins TRBV6-5 and TRBJ2-7; TRBD1 matches 7 bases. Germline-derived CDR1 and CDR2 are MNHEY and SVGAGI. Losses at the gene ends were 10 bases for V and 3 bases for J; bases not matched to a gene: 3. This CDR3 has 11 residues. CDR3 nucleotide sequence: TGTGCCACAGGGACAGACTACGAGCAGTACTTC. Residues: CATGTDYEQYF.

The chain couples TRBV6-2 or TRBV6-3 to TRBJ2-4, with 12 bases lining up with TRBD2. Germline CDR1 is MNHEY and CDR2 is SVGEGT. V dropped 2 bases and J dropped 13; count of bases not matched to a gene: 24. The CDR3 totals 20 residues. The CDR3 sequence: CASSYPVLAGGPGLGNEQYF. In nucleotides, the CDR3 is TGTGCCAGCAGTTACCCCGTACTAGCGGGAGGCCCAGGCTTGGGGAATGAGCAGTACTTC.

Many counts were recorded for this clonotype. The chain couples TRBV6-6 to TRBJ1-2; unclear D gene. This CDR3 is built from 15 residues. The ends were cut back, 6 bases at V and 2 bases at J, with 16 bases in the middle. The germline V gene encodes CDR1 MNHNY and CDR2 SVGAGI (reference sequence). The CDR3 sequence: CASSPPQSGNYGYTF. The DNA of the CDR3 is TGTGCCAGCAGCCCGCCTCAATCGGGGAACTATGGCTACACCTTC.

V and J are TRBV7-2 and TRBJ1-6; D is uncertain. Germline V gene data show CDR1 as SGHTA and CDR2 as FQGNSA. Trimming took 0 bases from V and 9 from J, leaving 12 bases between them. The CDR3 is made up of 15 amino acids. CDR3 nucleotide sequence: TGTGCCAGCAGCTTAGCAAGGGCCGCAGGTTCACCCCTCCACTTT. It encodes CASSLARAAGSPLHF.

This clonotype was detected only a few times. The rearrangement joins TRBV20-1 to TRBJ2-1, with 9 bases that match TRBD2. Germline loops: CDR1 DFQATT, CDR2 SNEGSKA (reference sequence). This CDR3 is 15 amino acids long. The trim removed 0 bases at V and 6 bases at J, leaving 6 bases unmatched. The CDR3 bases are TGCAGTGCTAGAGATCCCGCGGGAGGGCTCAATGAGCAGTTCTTC. This translates into CSARDPAGGLNEQFF.

The chain carries TRBV4-2 and TRBJ2-7; 9 bases agree with TRBD1. Germline CDR1 is LGHNA and CDR2 is YNFKEQ. The CDR3 totals 19 residues. V gave up 0 bases and J gave up 6 bases; unmatched junction bases: 18. CDR3 sequence reads: CASSQETGPGTGFLPEQYF. CDR3 nucleotides: TGTGCCAGCAGCCAAGAAACAGGGCCAGGGACAGGGTTTTTGCCCGAGCAGTACTTC.

CDR3: CASSANTGGGLYGYTF. For the CDR3, the DNA is TGTGCCAGCAGCGCCAATACAGGGGGCGGTCTCTATGGCTACACCTTC. The J gene is TRBJ1-2, the V gene TRBV9; 9 positions match TRBD1. Germline CDR1 SGDLS, CDR2 YYNGEE. J gave up 4 bases and V 3 bases, and 10 bases lay outside the gene matches. The length of the CDR3 is 16 residues. The variable domain in full, completed from reference TRBV9 and TRBJ1-2, reads DSGVTQTPKHLITATGQRVTLRCSPRSGDLSVYWYQQSLDQGLQFLIQYYNGEERAKGNILERFSAQQFPDLHSELNLSSLELGDSALYFCASSANTGGGLYGYTFGSGTRLTVV.

In this sample, this clonotype turned up a few times. The chain carries TRBV5-6 and TRBJ2-1, with 12 bases aligning to TRBD2. CDR3 size: 19 residues. J gave up 0 bases and V 4 bases, and 11 bases lay outside the gene matches. The germline CDR1 and CDR2 sequences are SGHDT and YYEEEE. The CDR3 here is CASSMPGLAGADSYNEQFF. CDR3 DNA sequence: TGTGCCAGCAGCATGCCGGGACTAGCGGGTGCGGACTCCTACAATGAGCAGTTCTTC.

The chain carries TRBV27 and TRBJ2-7; 7 nucleotides align to TRBD1. V shed 2 bases and J 7 bases; nucleotides not matched to a gene: 14. The CDR3 spans 16 residues. The germline V gene has CDR1 MNHEY and CDR2 SMNVEV (reference sequence). The CDR3 loop reads CASSLPGTANTREQYF. For the CDR3, the DNA is TGTGCCAGCAGTTTACCCGGGACAGCAAACACACGGGAGCAGTACTTC.